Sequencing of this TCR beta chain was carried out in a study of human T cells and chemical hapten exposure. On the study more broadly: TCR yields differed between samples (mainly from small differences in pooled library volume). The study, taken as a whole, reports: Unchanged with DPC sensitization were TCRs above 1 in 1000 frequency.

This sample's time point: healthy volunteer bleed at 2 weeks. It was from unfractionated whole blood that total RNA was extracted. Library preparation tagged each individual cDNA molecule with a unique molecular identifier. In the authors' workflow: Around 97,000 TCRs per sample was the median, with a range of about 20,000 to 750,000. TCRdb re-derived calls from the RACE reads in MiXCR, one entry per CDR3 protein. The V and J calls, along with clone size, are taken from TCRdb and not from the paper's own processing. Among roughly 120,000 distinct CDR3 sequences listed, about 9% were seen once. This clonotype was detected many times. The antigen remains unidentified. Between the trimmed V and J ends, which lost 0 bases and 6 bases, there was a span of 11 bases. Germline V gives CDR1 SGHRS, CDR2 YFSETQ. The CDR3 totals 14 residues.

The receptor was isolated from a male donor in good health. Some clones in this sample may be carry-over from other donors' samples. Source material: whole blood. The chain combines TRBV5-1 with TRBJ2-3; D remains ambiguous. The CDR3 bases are TGCGCCAGCAGCTTGGACTTATACACGGATACGCAGTATTTT. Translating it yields CASSLDLYTDTQYF.